The entry below describes one TCR beta chain. The data stem from a study of blood T cell repertoires in COVID-19. The wider study: PBMCs, B-cell-depleted T cells, or T cells were the source of the cDNA or gDNA that made up the material.

Looked up from germline, CDR1 is MDHEN and CDR2 is SYDVKM. The CDR3 spans 15 residues. V lost 1 base to trimming and J lost 3 bases, with 13 bases between them. Clones were read by immunoSEQ multiplex PCR, and TCRdb kept only the in-frame ones, dropping some. The sample lists over 45,000 clones; 90% were seen once. The sample taken for sequencing was peripheral blood. The receptor comes from a man between 65 and 79 years old with acute or convalescent COVID-19. The V call is TRBV28, the J call TRBJ2-7; TRBD1 might be the D (5 bases). The DNA of the CDR3 is TGTGCCAGCAGTTTATCAGGCGGCAGGGTCTACGAGCAGTACTTC. Protein: CASSLSGGRVYEQYF.